The sequence of this TCR beta chain was determined in a study of blood T cell repertoires in COVID-19. Study in general: PBMCs, B-cell-depleted T cells, or T cells were the source of the cDNA or gDNA that made up the material.

Original processing notes: From reference gene primer amplification, estimates of nucleated cell counts were derived. TCRdb's table, derived via immunoSEQ multiplex PCR, lists solely in-frame clones and lacks some. That table gives V, J and clone size, and the DNA gave D and trimming. In the table there are 500,000 or so clones, 87% of which are singletons. Everyone who took part was 18 to 89 years old, and they came from about 23 US areas. Cohorts were based on clinical histories the participants reported. What was sequenced was PBMCs or T cells enriched from blood (not recorded which). This clonotype originated in a woman aged 18-29 years who had recovered from COVID-19.

CDR3 amino acids: CASSFTGREGYTF. The CDR3 nucleotides are TGTGCCAGCAGTTTTACAGGGAGGGAAGGCTACACCTTC. The chain is built from TRBV12-3 or TRBV12-4 and TRBJ1-2; D is possibly TRBD1 (6 bases). V dropped 3 bases and J dropped 8 bases, with 13 bases sitting between them. The CDR3 covers 13 residues.